This record covers a single TCR beta chain. This entry is derived from a study of CD8 T cells in Susac syndrome. The authors reverse transcribed about 0.5 to 1 ug RNA with random hexamers. TCRdb reanalysed the immunoSEQ multiplex PCR reads using MiXCR and keeps one entry per CDR3 protein. The table records 100,000 to 150,000 distinct CDR3 sequences, around 96% of them present only once. CDR3 length equals 16 residues. Trimming pared 4 bases from V and 0 bases from J, leaving 13 bases between. Germline loops: CDR1 SGHRS, CDR2 YFSETQ. This chain connects TRBV5-1 to TRBJ1-4; D gene unclear. The sequenced sample consisted of CD8+ T cells from PBMCs. The TCR was taken from a human donor with Susac syndrome. The CDR3 protein is CASSPEGITTNEKLFF. The CDR3 region has the DNA TGCGCCAGCAGCCCCGAGGGCATTACAACTAATGAAAAACTGTTTTTT. The full variable domain, completed using reference TRBV5-1 and TRBJ1-4, is KAGVTQTPRYLIKTRGQQVTLSCSPISGHRSVSWYQQTPGQGLQFLFEYFSETQRNKGNFPGRFSGRQFSNSRSEMNVSTLELGDSALYLCASSPEGITTNEKLFFGSGTQLSVL.